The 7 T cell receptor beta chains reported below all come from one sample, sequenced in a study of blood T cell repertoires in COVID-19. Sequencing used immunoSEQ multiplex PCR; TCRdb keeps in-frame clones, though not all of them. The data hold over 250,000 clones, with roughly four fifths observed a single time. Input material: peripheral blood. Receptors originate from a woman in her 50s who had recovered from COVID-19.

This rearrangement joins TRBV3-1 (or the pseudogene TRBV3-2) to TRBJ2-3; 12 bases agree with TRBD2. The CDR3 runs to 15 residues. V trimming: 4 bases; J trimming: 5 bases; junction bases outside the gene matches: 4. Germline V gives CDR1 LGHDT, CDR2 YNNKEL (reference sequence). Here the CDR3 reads CASSRLAGARDTQYF. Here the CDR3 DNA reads TGTGCCAGCAGCCGACTAGCGGGGGCCCGAGATACGCAGTATTTT.

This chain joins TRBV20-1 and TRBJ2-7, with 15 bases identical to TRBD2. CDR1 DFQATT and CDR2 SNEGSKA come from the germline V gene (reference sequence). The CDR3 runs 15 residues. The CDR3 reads CNASSGLAGGHEQYF. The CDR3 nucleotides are TGCAATGCCAGTTCGGGACTAGCGGGGGGCCACGAGCAGTACTTC.

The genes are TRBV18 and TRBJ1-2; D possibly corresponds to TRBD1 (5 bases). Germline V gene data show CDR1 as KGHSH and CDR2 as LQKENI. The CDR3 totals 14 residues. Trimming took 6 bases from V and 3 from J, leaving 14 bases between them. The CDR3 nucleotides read TGTGCCAGCTCTTCGGGAGGAGGGGACTATGGCTACACCTTC. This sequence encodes CASSSGGGDYGYTF.

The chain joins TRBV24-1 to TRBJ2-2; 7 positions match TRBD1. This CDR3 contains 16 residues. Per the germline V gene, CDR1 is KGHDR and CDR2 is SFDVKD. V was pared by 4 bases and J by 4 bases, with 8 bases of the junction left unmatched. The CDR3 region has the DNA TGTGCCACCAGTGACCCCAGGACAGGTCCCACCGGGGAGCTGTTTTTT. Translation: CATSDPRTGPTGELFF.

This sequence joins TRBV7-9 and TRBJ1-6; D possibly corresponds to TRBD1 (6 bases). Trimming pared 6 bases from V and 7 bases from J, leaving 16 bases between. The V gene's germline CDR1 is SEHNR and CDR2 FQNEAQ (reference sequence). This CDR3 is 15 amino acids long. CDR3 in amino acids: CASSPNGQLNSPLHF. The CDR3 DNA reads TGTGCCAGCAGTCCGAATGGACAGTTGAATTCACCCCTCCACTTT.

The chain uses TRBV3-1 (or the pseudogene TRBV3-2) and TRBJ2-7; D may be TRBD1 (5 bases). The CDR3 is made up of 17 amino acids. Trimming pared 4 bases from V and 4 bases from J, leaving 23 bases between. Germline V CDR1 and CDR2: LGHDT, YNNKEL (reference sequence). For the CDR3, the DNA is TGTGCCAGCAGCCTACCCTTCACCGGTGGGGCGAAGTACGAGCAGTACTTC. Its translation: CASSLPFTGGAKYEQYF.

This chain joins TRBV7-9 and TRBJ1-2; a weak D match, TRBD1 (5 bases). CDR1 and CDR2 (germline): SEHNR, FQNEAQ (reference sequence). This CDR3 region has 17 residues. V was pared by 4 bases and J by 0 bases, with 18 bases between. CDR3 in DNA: TGTGCCAGCAGCTCCTCCCCCCCAGGGCACGCTAACTATGGCTACACCTTC. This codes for CASSSSPPGHANYGYTF.